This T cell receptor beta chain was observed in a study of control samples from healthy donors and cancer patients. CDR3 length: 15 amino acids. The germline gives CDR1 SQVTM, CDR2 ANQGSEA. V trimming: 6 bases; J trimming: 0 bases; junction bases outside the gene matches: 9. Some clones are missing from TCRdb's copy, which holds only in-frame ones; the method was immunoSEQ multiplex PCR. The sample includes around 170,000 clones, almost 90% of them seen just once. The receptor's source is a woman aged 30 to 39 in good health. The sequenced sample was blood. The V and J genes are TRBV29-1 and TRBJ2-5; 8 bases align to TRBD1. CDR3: CSVFLGTGNQETQYF. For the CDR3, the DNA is TGCAGCGTATTCCTAGGGACAGGTAACCAAGAGACCCAGTACTTC.